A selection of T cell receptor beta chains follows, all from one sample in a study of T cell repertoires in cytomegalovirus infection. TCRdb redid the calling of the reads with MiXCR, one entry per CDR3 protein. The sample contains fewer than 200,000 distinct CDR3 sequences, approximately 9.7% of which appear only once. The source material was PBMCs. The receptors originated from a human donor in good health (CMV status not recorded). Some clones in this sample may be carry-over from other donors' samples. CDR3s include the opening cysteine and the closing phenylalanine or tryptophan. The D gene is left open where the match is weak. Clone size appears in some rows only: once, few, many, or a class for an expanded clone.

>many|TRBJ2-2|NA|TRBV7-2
CASSLEWGLTGELFF
TGTGCCAGCAGCTTAGAGTGGGGGCTGACCGGGGAGCTGTTTTTT
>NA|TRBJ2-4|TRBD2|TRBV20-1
CSANGLAEISLAKNIQYF
TGCAGTGCTAATGGACTAGCGGAGATATCGCTAGCCAAAAACATTCAGTACTTC
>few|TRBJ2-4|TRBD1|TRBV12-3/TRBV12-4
CASSNSRQGNKNIQYF
TGTGCCAGCAGTAACTCCCGACAGGGGAACAAAAACATTCAGTACTTC
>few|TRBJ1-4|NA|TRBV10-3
CAISETGPGERVFF
TGTGCCATCAGTGAGACGGGACCCGGAGAAAGGGTGTTTTTT
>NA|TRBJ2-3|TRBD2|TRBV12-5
CASGLGGTSGRTDTQYF
TGTGCTAGTGGTTTGGGCGGGACTAGCGGACGCACAGATACGCAGTATTTT
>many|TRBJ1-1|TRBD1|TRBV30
CAWTLDRGGGAFF
TGTGCCTGGACCTTGGACAGGGGAGGTGGCGCTTTCTTT
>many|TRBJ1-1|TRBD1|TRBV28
CASSAYRGNTEAFF
TGTGCCAGCAGCGCTTACAGGGGGAACACTGAAGCTTTCTTT
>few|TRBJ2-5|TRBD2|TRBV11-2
CASSTGGGGRVFETQYF
TGTGCCAGCAGCACGGGGGGGGGCGGGAGGGTTTTCGAGACCCAGTACTTC
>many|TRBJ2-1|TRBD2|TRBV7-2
CASSPSLGLVGDNEQFF
TGTGCCAGCAGCCCCAGTTTAGGACTAGTTGGGGACAATGAGCAGTTCTTC
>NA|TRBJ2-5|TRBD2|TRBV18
CASSTELAGDWETQYF
TGTGCCAGCTCAACCGAACTAGCGGGAGATTGGGAGACCCAGTACTTC
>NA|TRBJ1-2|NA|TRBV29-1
CSVEGVYGYTF
TGCAGCGTTGAGGGGGTCTATGGCTACACCTTC
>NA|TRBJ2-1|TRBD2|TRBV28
CASTKGLAGNEQFF
TGTGCCAGCACTAAGGGACTAGCTGGGAATGAGCAGTTCTTC
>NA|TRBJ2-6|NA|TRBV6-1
CASSEMSRAGANVLTF
TGTGCCAGCAGTGAAATGTCGAGGGCTGGGGCCAACGTCCTGACTTTC
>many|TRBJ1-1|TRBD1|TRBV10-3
CAISDRDRGNTEAFF
TGTGCCATCAGTGACCGGGACAGGGGTAACACTGAAGCTTTCTTT
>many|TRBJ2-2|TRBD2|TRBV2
CASSGGLAGGSGKAGELFF
TGTGCCAGCAGTGGGGGACTAGCGGGAGGCAGCGGCAAGGCCGGGGAGCTGTTTTTT
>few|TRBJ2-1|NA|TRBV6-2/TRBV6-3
CASRLNLGPYNEQFF
TGTGCCAGCCGTCTTAACCTAGGCCCCTACAATGAGCAGTTCTTC
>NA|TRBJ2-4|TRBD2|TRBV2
CASSERGLAGELAKNIQYF
TGTGCCAGCAGTGAAAGAGGGCTAGCGGGGGAACTAGCCAAAAACATTCAGTACTTC
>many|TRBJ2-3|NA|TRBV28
CASSLVRSGRTSTDTQYF
TGTGCCAGCAGTTTAGTAAGGTCCGGCAGAACCAGCACAGATACGCAGTATTTT
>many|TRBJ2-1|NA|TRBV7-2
CASSLALVVNNEQFF
TGTGCCAGCAGCTTAGCGCTAGTGGTCAACAATGAGCAGTTCTTC
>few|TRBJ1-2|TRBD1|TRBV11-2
CASSSHRDRNYGYTF
TGTGCCAGCAGCTCACACCGGGACAGGAACTATGGCTACACCTTC
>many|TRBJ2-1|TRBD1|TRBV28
CASRTPQGSGGEQFF
TGTGCCAGCAGAACCCCACAGGGGTCTGGGGGTGAGCAGTTCTTC
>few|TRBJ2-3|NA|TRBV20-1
CSAGRDPTDTQYF
TGCAGTGCTGGCCGGGACCCCACAGATACGCAGTATTTT
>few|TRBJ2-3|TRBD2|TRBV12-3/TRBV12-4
CASSLSSGGTTDTQYF
TGTGCCAGCAGTTTATCTAGCGGGGGGACCACAGATACGCAGTATTTT
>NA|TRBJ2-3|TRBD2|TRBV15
CATSRTKGLGLDTQYF
TGTGCCACCAGCAGAACCAAGGGACTAGGGCTGGATACGCAGTATTTT
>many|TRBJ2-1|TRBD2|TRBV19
CASSPTSVKMNEQFF
TGTGCCAGTAGTCCAACTAGCGTGAAAATGAATGAGCAGTTCTTC